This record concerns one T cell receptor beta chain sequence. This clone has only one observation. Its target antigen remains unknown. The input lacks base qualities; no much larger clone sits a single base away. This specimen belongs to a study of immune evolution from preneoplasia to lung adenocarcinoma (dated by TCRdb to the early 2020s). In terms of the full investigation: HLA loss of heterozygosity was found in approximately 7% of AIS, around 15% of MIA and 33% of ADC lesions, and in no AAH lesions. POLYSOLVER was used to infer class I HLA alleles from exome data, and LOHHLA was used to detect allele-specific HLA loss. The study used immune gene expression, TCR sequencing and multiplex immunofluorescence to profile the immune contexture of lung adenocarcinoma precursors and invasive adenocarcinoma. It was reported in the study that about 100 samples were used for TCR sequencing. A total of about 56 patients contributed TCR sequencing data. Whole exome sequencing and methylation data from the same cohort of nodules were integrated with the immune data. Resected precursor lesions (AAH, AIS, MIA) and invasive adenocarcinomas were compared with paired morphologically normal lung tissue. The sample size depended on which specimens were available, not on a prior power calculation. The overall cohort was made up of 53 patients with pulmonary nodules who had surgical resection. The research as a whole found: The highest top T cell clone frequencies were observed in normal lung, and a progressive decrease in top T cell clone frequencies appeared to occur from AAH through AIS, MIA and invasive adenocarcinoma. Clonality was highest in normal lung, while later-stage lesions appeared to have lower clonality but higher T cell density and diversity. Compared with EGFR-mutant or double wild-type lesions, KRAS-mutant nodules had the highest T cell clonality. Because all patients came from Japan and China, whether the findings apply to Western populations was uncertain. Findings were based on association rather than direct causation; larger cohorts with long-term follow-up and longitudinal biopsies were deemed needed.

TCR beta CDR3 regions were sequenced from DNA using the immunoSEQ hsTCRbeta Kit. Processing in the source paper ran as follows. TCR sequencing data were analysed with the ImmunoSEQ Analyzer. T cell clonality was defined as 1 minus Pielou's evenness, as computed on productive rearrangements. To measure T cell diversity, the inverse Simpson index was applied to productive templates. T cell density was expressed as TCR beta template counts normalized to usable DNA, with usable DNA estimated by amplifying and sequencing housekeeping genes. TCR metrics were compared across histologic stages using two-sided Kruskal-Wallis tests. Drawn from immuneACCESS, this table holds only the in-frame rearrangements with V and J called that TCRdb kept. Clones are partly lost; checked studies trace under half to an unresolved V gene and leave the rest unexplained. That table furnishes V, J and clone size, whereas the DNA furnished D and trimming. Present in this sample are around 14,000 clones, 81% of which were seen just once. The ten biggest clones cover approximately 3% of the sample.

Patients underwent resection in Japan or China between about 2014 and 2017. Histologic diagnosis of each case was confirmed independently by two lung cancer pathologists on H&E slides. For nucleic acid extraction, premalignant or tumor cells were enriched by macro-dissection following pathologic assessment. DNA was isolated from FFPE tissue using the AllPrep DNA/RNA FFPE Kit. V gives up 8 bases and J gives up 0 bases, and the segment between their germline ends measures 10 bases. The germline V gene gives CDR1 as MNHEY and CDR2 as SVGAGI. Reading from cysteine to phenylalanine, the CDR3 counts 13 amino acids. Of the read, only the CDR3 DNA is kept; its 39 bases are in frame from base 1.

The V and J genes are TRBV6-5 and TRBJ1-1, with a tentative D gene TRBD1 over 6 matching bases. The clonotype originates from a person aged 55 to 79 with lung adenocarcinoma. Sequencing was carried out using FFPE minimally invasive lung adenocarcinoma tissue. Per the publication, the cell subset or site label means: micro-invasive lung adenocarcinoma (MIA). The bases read TGTGCCAGCTCAGGGGAGATGAACACTGAAGCTTTCTTT. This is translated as CASSGEMNTEAFF.